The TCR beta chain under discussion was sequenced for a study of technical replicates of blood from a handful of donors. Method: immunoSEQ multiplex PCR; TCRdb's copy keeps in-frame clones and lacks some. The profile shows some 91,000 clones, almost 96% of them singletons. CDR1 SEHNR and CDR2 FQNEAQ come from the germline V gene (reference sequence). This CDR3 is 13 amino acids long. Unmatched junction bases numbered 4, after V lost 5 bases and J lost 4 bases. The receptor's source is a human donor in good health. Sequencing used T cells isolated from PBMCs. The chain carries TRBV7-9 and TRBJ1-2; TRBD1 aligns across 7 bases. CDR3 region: CASSPTGSYGYTF. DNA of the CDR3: TGTGCCAGCAGCCCGACAGGGAGCTATGGCTACACCTTC.